Sequencing of this T cell receptor beta chain was carried out in a study of OX40 agonist ivuxolimab in advanced cancers. Some clones are missing from TCRdb's copy, which holds only in-frame ones; the method was immunoSEQ multiplex PCR. The repertoire holds some 19,000 clones, with roughly nine tenths as singletons. The CDR3 is 13 residues long. Trimming took off 5 bases at V and 5 bases at J, with 10 bases between the two ends. Germline values: CDR1 MNHEY, CDR2 SMNVEV (reference sequence). The gene calls are TRBV27 and TRBJ1-5, with no clear D. Specimen: CD4+ or CD8+ T cells sorted from blood, collected in a trial of the OX40 agonist ivuxolimab. This sequence originates from an adult with an advanced solid tumor such as melanoma, head and neck, liver or kidney cancer. The CDR3 reads CASSNIMDQPQHF. Here the CDR3 DNA reads TGTGCCAGCAGTAACATCATGGATCAGCCCCAGCATTTT.